Sequencing of this T cell receptor beta chain was carried out in a study of early T cells in non-severe SARS-CoV-2 infection. This CDR3 region has 13 residues. With V trimmed by 2 bases and J by 9 bases, 6 bases remained unmatched. CDR1 and CDR2 from the germline V gene are MNHNY and SVGAGI (reference sequence). The protocol attached unique molecular identifiers to individual cDNA molecules. TCRdb re-analysed the 5' RACE reads in MiXCR, keeping a single row per CDR3 protein. The sample consists of about 110,000 distinct CDR3 sequences, about 12% of them appearing once. The V call is TRBV6-6, the J call TRBJ2-5; 7 bases line up with TRBD1. The source of this sequence is an adult who was a healthcare worker with PCR-confirmed SARS-CoV-2 infection or an uninfected control (not recorded which). Material for sequencing was whole blood. The CDR3 DNA reads as TGTGCCAGCAGTTACGACAGGGAGAGGGCCCAGTACTTC. It is translated as CASSYDRERAQYF.